This T cell receptor beta chain was observed in a study of blood T cell repertoires in COVID-19. Across roughly 25 US areas, participants ranged in age from roughly 18 to 95 years. The study assigned cohorts using participant-reported clinical history. Symptom resolution, clearance, or two negative PCRs marked the recovered donors of Cohort 3. In the original processing: From reference gene primer amplification, estimates of nucleated cell counts were derived. Clones were read by immunoSEQ multiplex PCR, and TCRdb kept only the in-frame ones, dropping some. V and J calls and clone size come straight from that table; D and trimming were deduced from the DNA. Seen here are approximately 200,000 clones, roughly 80% observed once, and the top ten hold less than 8.5%. This CDR3 region has 12 residues. The V gene end was trimmed by 7 bases and the J gene end by 5 bases; junction bases not matched to a gene: 7. Germline V gives CDR1 SQVTM, CDR2 ANQGSEA.

This TCR derives from a man aged 40-49 years who had recovered from COVID-19. The sequencing sample was made of PBMCs or T cells enriched from blood (not recorded which). This sequence joins TRBV29-1 and TRBJ1-2; 7 bases map to TRBD1. CDR3 loop: CSGWTGPYGYTF. In DNA form, the CDR3 reads TGCAGCGGCTGGACAGGACCTTATGGCTACACCTTC.